These 31 T cell receptor beta chains were all obtained from the same sample, sequenced in a study of blood T cell repertoires in COVID-19. Clones were read by immunoSEQ multiplex PCR, and TCRdb kept only the in-frame ones, dropping some. The sample holds around 700,000 clones, about 87% seen once. Sequenced material: peripheral blood. These receptors originate from a woman between 18 and 30 years old with acute or convalescent COVID-19.

The sample holds a few counts of this clone. The identical CDR3 is also encoded by other nucleotide sequences in the sample. The chain employs TRBV6-5 and TRBJ1-5; weak D call: TRBD1 (6 bases). V lost 0 bases to trimming and J lost 7 bases, with 7 bases between them. CDR1 and CDR2 (germline): MNHEY, SVGAGI. This CDR3 is 13 amino acids long. This CDR3 reads CASSYSRGQPQHF. The DNA of the CDR3 is TGTGCCAGCAGTTACTCGAGGGGGCAGCCCCAGCATTTT.

The chain carries TRBV23-1 and TRBJ2-1; tentative D call: TRBD1 (6 bases). TRBV23-1 is an ORF, and what it does is uncertain. V shed 2 bases and J shed 15 bases, with 8 bases lying between them. CDR3 size: 10 residues. The CDR3 reads CASSQGGRFF. The CDR3 nucleotides read TGCGCCAGCAGTCAAGGGGGCCGGTTCTTC.

V and J are TRBV4-2 and TRBJ1-2; TRBD1 matches 7 bases. J was trimmed by 4 bases and V by 0 bases; bases with no gene match: 14. The length of the CDR3 is 18 residues. The V gene's germline CDR1 is LGHNA and CDR2 YNFKEQ. For the CDR3, the DNA is TGTGCCAGCAGCCAAGATAGCCCCATGCGACAGGGCGCCTATGGCTACACCTTC. Translation gives CASSQDSPMRQGAYGYTF.

This rearrangement joins TRBV6-2 or TRBV6-3 to TRBJ1-1; D is unresolved. CDR1 is MNHEY and CDR2 is SVGEGT in the germline V gene. The CDR3 is made up of 12 amino acids. Trimming stripped 5 bases from V and 6 bases from J, with 10 bases between. CDR3 loop: CASSTEFAEAFF. The CDR3 DNA reads TGTGCCAGCAGTACAGAGTTCGCTGAAGCTTTCTTT.

This chain uses TRBV5-1 with TRBJ1-6; D is uncertain. The CDR3 totals 14 residues. CDR1 is SGHRS and CDR2 is YFSETQ in the germline V gene. The V end lost 4 bases, the J end lost 5 bases, and 10 bases lay between the germline ends. This chain's CDR3 is CASSPGENNSPLHF. CDR3 DNA sequence: TGCGCCAGCAGCCCCGGGGAGAATAATTCACCCCTCCACTTT.

The chain carries TRBV14 and TRBJ1-1, with 10 bases fitting TRBD1. Germline V lookup: CDR1 SGHDN, CDR2 FVKESK. With V trimmed by 0 bases and J by 5 bases, 9 bases remained unmatched. This CDR3 spans 17 amino acids. The CDR3 spells CASSQEYRDRGGTEAFF. Here the CDR3 DNA reads TGTGCCAGCAGCCAAGAGTATAGGGACAGGGGAGGAACTGAAGCTTTCTTT.

The chain is built from TRBV9 and TRBJ2-5; D gene ambiguous. Germline CDR1 reads SGDLS; CDR2 reads YYNGEE. V lost 0 bases and J 11 bases, leaving 20 bases between the germline ends. This CDR3 region has 15 residues. The CDR3 region is CASSVGISGYPFQYF. The CDR3 DNA is TGTGCCAGCAGCGTAGGGATCTCAGGTTACCCCTTTCAGTACTTC.

V usage is TRBV10-3 and J usage is TRBJ2-5; D is ambiguous. The CDR3 length is 12 residues. The germline V gene encodes CDR1 ENHRY and CDR2 SYGVKD. V lost 3 bases and J 7 bases, leaving 9 bases between the germline ends. The CDR3 nucleotides are TGTGCCATCAGTGATGATGGGCGGACCCAGTACTTC. Translated, it gives CAISDDGRTQYF.

The genes are TRBV29-1 and TRBJ2-1, with 10 positions matching TRBD1. There are 12 residues in the CDR3. Germline lookup yields CDR1 SQVTM and CDR2 ANQGSEA. Unmatched junction bases numbered 4, after V lost 8 bases and J lost 6 bases. The DNA for the CDR3 is TGCAGCACCCGGGACAGGGGCAATGAGCAGTTCTTC. Translated: CSTRDRGNEQFF.

The chain couples TRBV27 to TRBJ2-6, with D perhaps matching TRBD2 (5 bases). The germline V gene encodes CDR1 MNHEY and CDR2 SMNVEV (reference sequence). This CDR3 has 17 amino acids. The V gene lost 6 bases and the J gene lost 0 bases, with 15 bases spanning the gap. The CDR3 region is CASRGTLAGSGANVLTF. DNA for the CDR3: TGTGCCAGCAGAGGAACACTTGCGGGCTCTGGGGCCAACGTCCTGACTTTC. The full variable domain, with the rest looked up from reference TRBV27 and TRBJ2-6, is EAQVTQNPRYLITVTGKKLTVTCSQNMNHEYMSWYRQDPGLGLRQIYYSMNVEVTDKGDVPEGYKVSRKEKRNFPLILESPSPNQTSLYFCASRGTLAGSGANVLTFGAGSRLTVL.

The chain links TRBV6-5 to TRBJ1-3; D is unclear. V gave up 4 bases and J gave up 7 bases, with 17 bases separating them. In germline, CDR1 is MNHEY, CDR2 SVGAGI. The CDR3 sequence is 15 residues long. The CDR3 DNA reads as TGTGCCAGCAGTTGGAGGGCCGACCCCCCGAACACCATATATTTT. This encodes CASSWRADPPNTIYF.

As DNA, the CDR3 is TGTGCCAGCAGAATCAACCCCAGGGGACAATACCCCCCCCAGCCCCAGCATTTT. This encodes CASRINPRGQYPPQPQHF. The chain recombines TRBV5-8 with TRBJ1-5; the D gene is possibly TRBD1 (6 bases). V was clipped by 5 bases and J by 7 bases, with 28 bases between them. Germline V gene data show CDR1 as SGHTS and CDR2 as YDEGEE. The CDR3 covers 18 residues.

CDR3 in DNA: TGTGCCAGCAGCGTAGCTACAGGGACAGATACGCAGTATTTT. Protein sequence: CASSVATGTDTQYF. This sequence joins TRBV9 and TRBJ2-3; D might be TRBD1 (6 bases). CDR3 length equals 14 residues. V was clipped by 0 bases and J by 3 bases, with 8 bases between them. Germline-derived CDR1 and CDR2 are SGDLS and YYNGEE.

The chain has TRBV19 and TRBJ2-1; TRBD1 aligns across 8 bases. CDR3 length equals 15 residues. The germline V gene encodes CDR1 LNHDA and CDR2 SQIVND (reference sequence). With V trimmed by 4 bases and J by 4 bases, 6 bases remained unmatched. The CDR3 sequence: CASSKGQETYNEQFF. CDR3 DNA sequence: TGTGCCAGTAGTAAGGGACAGGAAACGTACAATGAGCAGTTCTTC.

The rearrangement joins TRBV11-2 to TRBJ1-1; D is unresolved. Germline V gene data show CDR1 as SGHAT and CDR2 as FQNNGV. Trimming removed 5 bases from V and 6 bases from J, with 16 bases in between. The CDR3 has 14 residues. For the CDR3, the DNA is TGTGCCAGCAGCCCAACCCCCCCGGGTCCTGAAGCTTTCTTT. Its translation: CASSPTPPGPEAFF.

The chain combines TRBV14 with TRBJ1-1; the D gene is possibly TRBD1 (6 bases). Germline lookup yields CDR1 SGHDN and CDR2 FVKESK. Trimming pared 2 bases from V and 5 bases from J, leaving 12 bases between. The CDR3 has 14 residues. Here the CDR3 reads CASSQTGRGTEAFF. CDR3 in DNA: TGTGCCAGCAGCCAAACAGGGAGGGGTACTGAAGCTTTCTTT.

The chain recombines TRBV3-1 (or the pseudogene TRBV3-2) with TRBJ2-1; perhaps TRBD1 as D (6 bases). V was pared by 4 bases and J by 7 bases, with 17 bases between. This CDR3 has 15 residues. CDR1 and CDR2 (germline): LGHDT, YNNKEL (reference sequence). The CDR3 sequence: CASSRDTPALNEQFF. Here the CDR3 DNA reads TGTGCCAGCAGCCGGGACACCCCCGCTTTAAATGAGCAGTTCTTC.

This sequence joins TRBV19 and TRBJ2-2; 7 positions match TRBD2. The CDR3 extends over 15 amino acids. The V segment lost 3 bases and the J segment 1 base; nucleotides outside the gene matches: 2. Germline CDR1 reads LNHDA; CDR2 reads SQIVND (reference sequence). The CDR3 region has the DNA TGTGCCAGTAGTATCGGGGGGTGGAACACCGGGGAGCTGTTTTTT. It encodes CASSIGGWNTGELFF.

The rearrangement joins TRBV6-5 to TRBJ1-2, with a weak D call TRBD1 (5 bases). CDR1 is MNHEY, CDR2 SVGAGI, per germline. The CDR3 length is 14 residues. Trimming took off 5 bases at V and 4 bases at J, with 14 bases between the two ends. The chain's CDR3 is CASSRDWGGYGYTF. CDR3 sequence (DNA): TGTGCCAGCAGTAGGGATTGGGGGGGCTATGGCTACACCTTC.

The chain carries TRBV12-3 or TRBV12-4 and TRBJ1-1; 7 nucleotides agree with TRBD1. V gave up 10 bases and J gave up 1 base; unmatched junction bases: 6. CDR3 length equals 13 residues. This CDR3 reads CANARTGNTEAFF. The CDR3 DNA reads TGTGCCAACGCCCGGACAGGGAACACTGAAGCTTTCTTT.

The chain recombines TRBV5-1 with TRBJ1-4, with D maybe TRBD1 (5 bases). The V gene's germline CDR1 is SGHRS and CDR2 YFSETQ. CDR3 length: 13 amino acids. The V gene lost 8 bases and the J gene lost 7 bases, with 15 bases spanning the gap. The CDR3 loop is CASGVGGGEKLFF. Written as DNA, the CDR3 is TGCGCCAGTGGGGTCGGGGGTGGTGAAAAACTGTTTTTT.

The chain joins TRBV6-5 to TRBJ1-2, with no clear D. The germline gives CDR1 MNHEY, CDR2 SVGAGI. The CDR3 sequence is 14 residues long. Trimming shortened V by 4 bases and J by 0 bases, and 9 bases separated the two germline ends. As DNA, the CDR3 is TGTGCCAGCAGTTCGCCAGCGACTAACTATGGCTACACCTTC. Translation: CASSSPATNYGYTF.

This chain joins TRBV7-3 and TRBJ1-2; D gene unclear. Trimming cost V 1 base and J 4 bases, with 16 bases left between them. CDR3 length equals 16 residues. In germline, CDR1 is SGHTA, CDR2 FQGTGA. Here the CDR3 DNA reads TGTGCCAGCAGCTTAAACCCCCCCCCGAACAGCTATGGCTACACCTTC. Protein product: CASSLNPPPNSYGYTF.

The rearrangement links TRBV7-2 to TRBJ1-5, with 11 positions matching TRBD1. J was trimmed by 4 bases and V by 5 bases; bases with no gene match: 7. This CDR3 spans 16 amino acids. The V gene's germline CDR1 is SGHTA and CDR2 FQGNSA. The CDR3, as DNA: TGTGCCAGCAGCCCCGCGGACAGGGGGCGAAATCAGCCCCAGCATTTT. Protein sequence: CASSPADRGRNQPQHF.

This clone was seen more than once but under ten times. J is TRBJ1-6 and V is TRBV4-2, with 10 bases lining up with TRBD1. Germline CDR1 LGHNA, CDR2 YNFKEQ. The trim removed 1 base at V and 11 bases at J, leaving 5 bases unmatched. The CDR3 runs 15 residues. This chain's CDR3 is CASSQAGQGITPLHF. The CDR3 DNA follows: TGTGCCAGCAGCCAAGCGGGACAGGGGATTACACCCCTCCACTTT.

The table lists this clone with a few counts. The same CDR3 also results from other DNA sequences found in this sample. V is TRBV27 and J is TRBJ2-7; D gene ambiguous. Trimming took off 5 bases at V and 3 bases at J, with 5 bases between the two ends. CDR1 is MNHEY and CDR2 is SMNVEV in the germline V gene (reference sequence). The CDR3 spans 11 residues. The CDR3 bases are TGTGCCAGCAGTCCGGGCTACGAGCAGTACTTC. Residues: CASSPGYEQYF.

This clone was seen just once. This chain links TRBV30 with TRBJ1-2, with 7 positions matching TRBD1. With V trimmed by 4 bases and J by 4 bases, 3 bases remained unmatched. CDR1 and CDR2 from the germline V gene are GTSNPN and SVGIG (reference sequence). This CDR3 is 12 amino acids long. CDR3 sequence reads: CAWTTGSYGYTF. CDR3 sequence (DNA): TGTGCCTGGACGACAGGGTCCTATGGCTACACCTTC.

The gene calls are TRBV4-3 and TRBJ2-4; TRBD2 matches 7 bases. From germline, CDR1 is LGHNA and CDR2 YSLEER. The CDR3 has 17 residues. Losses at the gene ends were 1 base for V and 6 bases for J; bases not matched to a gene: 12. The CDR3 reads CASSQGSWRGNGNIQYF. CDR3 sequence (DNA): TGCGCCAGCAGCCAAGGGTCATGGCGGGGGAACGGAAACATTCAGTACTTC.

The chain recombines TRBV5-1 with TRBJ1-5, with 7 bases that match TRBD1. This CDR3 has 15 amino acids. The J segment lost 0 bases and the V segment lost 4 bases, leaving 4 bases of the junction unmatched. The V gene's germline CDR1 is SGHRS and CDR2 YFSETQ. CDR3 nucleotides: TGCGCCAGCAGCCGTACAGGGGATAGCAATCAGCCCCAGCATTTT. This codes for CASSRTGDSNQPQHF. The whole variable domain, remainder taken from reference TRBV5-1 and TRBJ1-5, is KAGVTQTPRYLIKTRGQQVTLSCSPISGHRSVSWYQQTPGQGLQFLFEYFSETQRNKGNFPGRFSGRQFSNSRSEMNVSTLELGDSALYLCASSRTGDSNQPQHFGDGTRLSIL.

On this clone: The sample holds other DNA sequences that translate to the same CDR3. The CDR3 protein is CASSPGTAYGYTF. DNA for the CDR3: TGTGCCAGCAGCCCGGGGACAGCCTATGGCTACACCTTC. J is TRBJ1-2 and V is TRBV11-2, with TRBD1 matching 7 bases. Germline-derived CDR1 and CDR2 are SGHAT and FQNNGV. This CDR3 has 13 residues. Trimming removed 5 bases from V and 4 bases from J; junction bases left unmatched: 4.

CDR3 sequence (DNA): TGTGCCAGCAGTGAAGGTCAGGGTCCCAACTATGGCTACACCTTC. Amino acid sequence: CASSEGQGPNYGYTF. This chain links TRBV6-1 with TRBJ1-2; D possibly corresponds to TRBD1 (5 bases). V lost 1 base and J lost 2, with 11 bases in between. Germline V gives CDR1 MNHNS, CDR2 SASEGT. CDR3 length equals 15 residues.